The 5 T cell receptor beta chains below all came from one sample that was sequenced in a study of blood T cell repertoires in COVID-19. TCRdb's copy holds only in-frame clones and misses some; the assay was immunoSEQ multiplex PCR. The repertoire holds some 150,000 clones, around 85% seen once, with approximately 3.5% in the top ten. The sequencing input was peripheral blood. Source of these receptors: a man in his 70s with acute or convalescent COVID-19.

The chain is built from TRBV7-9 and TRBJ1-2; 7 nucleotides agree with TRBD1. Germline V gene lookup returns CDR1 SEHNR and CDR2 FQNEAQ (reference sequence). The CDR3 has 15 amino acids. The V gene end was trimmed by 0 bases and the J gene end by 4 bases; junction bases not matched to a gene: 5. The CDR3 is CASSLAQGDSYGYTF. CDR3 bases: TGTGCCAGCAGCTTAGCGCAAGGGGACAGCTATGGCTACACCTTC.

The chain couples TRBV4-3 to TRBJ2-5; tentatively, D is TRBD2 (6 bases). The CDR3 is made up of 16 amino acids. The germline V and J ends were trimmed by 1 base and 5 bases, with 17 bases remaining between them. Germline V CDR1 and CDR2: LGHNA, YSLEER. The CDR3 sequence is CASSQATSSPGETQYF. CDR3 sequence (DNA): TGCGCCAGCAGCCAAGCGACTAGTAGCCCAGGGGAGACCCAGTACTTC.

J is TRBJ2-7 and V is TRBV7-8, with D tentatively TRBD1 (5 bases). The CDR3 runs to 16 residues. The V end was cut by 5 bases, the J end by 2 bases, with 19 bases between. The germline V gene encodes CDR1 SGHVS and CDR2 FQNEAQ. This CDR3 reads CASSTSTVAATYEQYF. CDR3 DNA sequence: TGTGCCAGCAGCACCTCGACAGTAGCCGCTACCTACGAGCAGTACTTC.

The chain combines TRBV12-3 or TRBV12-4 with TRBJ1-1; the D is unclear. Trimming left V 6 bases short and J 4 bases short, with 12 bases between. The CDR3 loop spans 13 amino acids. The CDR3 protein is CASSLGRSTEAFF. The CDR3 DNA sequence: TGTGCCAGCAGCCTAGGTCGGAGCACTGAAGCTTTCTTT.

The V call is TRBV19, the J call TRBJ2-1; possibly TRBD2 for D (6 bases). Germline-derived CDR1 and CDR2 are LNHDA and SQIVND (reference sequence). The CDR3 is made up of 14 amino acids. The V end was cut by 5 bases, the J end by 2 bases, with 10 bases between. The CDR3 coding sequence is TGTGCCAGTAGTGAGGACTACCCCTACAATGAGCAGTTCTTC. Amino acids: CASSEDYPYNEQFF.